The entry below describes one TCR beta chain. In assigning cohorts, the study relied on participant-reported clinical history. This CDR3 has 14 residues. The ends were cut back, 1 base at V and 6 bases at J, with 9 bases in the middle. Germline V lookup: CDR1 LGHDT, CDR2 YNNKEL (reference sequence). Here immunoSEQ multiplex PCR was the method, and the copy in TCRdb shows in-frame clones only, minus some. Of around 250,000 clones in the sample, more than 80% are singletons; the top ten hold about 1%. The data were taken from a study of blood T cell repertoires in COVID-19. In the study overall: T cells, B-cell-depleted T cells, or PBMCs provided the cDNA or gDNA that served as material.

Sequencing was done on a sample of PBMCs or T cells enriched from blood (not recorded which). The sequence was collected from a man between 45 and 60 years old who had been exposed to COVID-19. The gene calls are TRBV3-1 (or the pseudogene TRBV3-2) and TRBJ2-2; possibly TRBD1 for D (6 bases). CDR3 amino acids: CASSQAGVAGELFF. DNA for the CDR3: TGTGCCAGCAGCCAAGCAGGGGTGGCCGGGGAGCTGTTTTTT.